This entry lists 28 T cell receptor beta chains sequenced from one sample in a study of T cells in Graves' hyperthyroidism and ophthalmopathy. Amplification of TCR beta CDR3 regions was performed using RNA transcripts as template. During a first-round RT-PCR of the TCR CDR3, the HTBI primer set was used. Via MiXCR, TCRdb re-called the multiplex PCR reads, giving one row per CDR3 protein. Of more than 550,000 distinct CDR3 sequences listed, about 18% were seen once; the top ten hold around 15%. The sample comprised blood. These receptors all stem from a man between 45 and 60 years old with Graves' hyperthyroidism.

This clonotype has at least ten counts. The chain recombines TRBV28 with TRBJ1-1; no definite D call. Germline CDR1 reads MDHEN; CDR2 reads SYDVKM. The CDR3 has 11 residues. V lost 5 bases to trimming and J lost 6 bases, with 7 bases between them. CDR3 sequence reads: CASSGGAEAFF. In DNA form, the CDR3 reads TGTGCCAGCAGTGGCGGGGCTGAAGCTTTCTTT.

Many counts were recorded for this clonotype. The V call is TRBV12-3 or TRBV12-4, the J call TRBJ2-1, with TRBD1 matching over 9 bases. V dropped 6 bases and J dropped 7; count of bases not matched to a gene: 7. This CDR3 region has 14 residues. The CDR3 nucleotides read TGTGCCAGCAGGGCCCCGACAGGGGGTAATGAGCAGTTCTTC. It translates to CASRAPTGGNEQFF.

This clonotype occurred many times. The rearrangement joins TRBV19 to TRBJ1-1; D may be TRBD1 (6 bases). V lost 2 bases, J lost 4 bases, and 8 bases lay in between. Germline CDR1 and CDR2: LNHDA and SQIVND (reference sequence). There are 13 residues in the CDR3. DNA of the CDR3: TGTGCCAGTAGTATAAGGGGGGGCACTGAAGCTTTCTTT. Amino acids: CASSIRGGTEAFF.

This clonotype appeared once. V gene TRBV12-3 or TRBV12-4 combines with J gene TRBJ2-7; TRBD2 might be the D (6 bases). Trimming removed 8 bases at V and 5 bases at J, with 16 bases between. The CDR3 covers 13 residues. CDR3 bases: TGTGCCAGCGCGCGGGGTATAGACGACGAGCAGTACTTC. This translates into CASARGIDDEQYF.

V gene TRBV11-2 combines with J gene TRBJ2-2, with 10 bases aligning to TRBD2. Per the germline V gene, CDR1 is SGHAT and CDR2 is FQNNGV. The V segment lost 5 bases and the J segment 3 bases; nucleotides outside the gene matches: 12. The CDR3 totals 18 residues. CDR3 in DNA: TGTGCCAGCAGCCTTCCAGGGGGACTAGCGTTCGACACCGGGGAGCTGTTTTTT. Translation gives CASSLPGGLAFDTGELFF.

A few counts support this clonotype. This sequence joins TRBV5-1 and TRBJ2-7, with 9 bases aligning to TRBD1. CDR1 and CDR2 (germline): SGHRS, YFSETQ. V shed 4 bases and J 3 bases; nucleotides not matched to a gene: 5. This CDR3 is 14 amino acids long. The CDR3 sequence: CASSTGQGVYEQYF. CDR3 nucleotides: TGCGCCAGCAGCACGGGACAGGGTGTCTACGAGCAGTACTTC.

There are a few counts of this clonotype. This sequence joins TRBV18 and TRBJ2-7, with 8 bases that match TRBD1. Germline V gene lookup returns CDR1 KGHSH and CDR2 LQKENI. J was trimmed by 4 bases and V by 3 bases; bases with no gene match: 5. The CDR3 is 14 amino acids. CDR3 bases: TGTGCCAGCTCACCGTCGACAGGGGTGTACGAGCAGTACTTC. This encodes CASSPSTGVYEQYF.

The chain links TRBV18 to TRBJ1-1; D possibly corresponds to TRBD1 (6 bases). The V and J ends lost 3 bases and 1 base respectively, with 12 bases between them. From germline, CDR1 is KGHSH and CDR2 LQKENI. This CDR3 contains 15 residues. The CDR3 nucleotides read TGTGCCAGCTCACCTGGACAGATAGCGAACACTGAAGCTTTCTTT. It encodes CASSPGQIANTEAFF.

Many counts were recorded for this clonotype. This chain joins TRBV28 and TRBJ2-3, with TRBD2 matching 8 bases. CDR1 and CDR2 from the germline V gene are MDHEN and SYDVKM. V was pared by 6 bases and J by 6 bases, with 8 bases of the junction left unmatched. The CDR3 has 14 amino acids. CDR3 in DNA: TGTGCCAGCAGCCCGGGAGCGGGAGTGGATACGCAGTATTTT. Translation gives CASSPGAGVDTQYF.

This clonotype was counted many times. J is TRBJ1-2 and V is TRBV28, with 7 bases matching TRBD1. V was clipped by 4 bases and J by 0 bases; unmatched bases: 2. The CDR3 is made up of 14 amino acids. Looked up from germline, CDR1 is MDHEN and CDR2 is SYDVKM. The CDR3 DNA sequence: TGTGCCAGCAGTTGGGACAGTACTAACTATGGCTACACCTTC. It codes for CASSWDSTNYGYTF.

The chain recombines TRBV7-3 with TRBJ2-7; no firm D call. The CDR3 is made up of 15 amino acids. The germline V gene has CDR1 SGHTA and CDR2 FQGTGA. Trimming removed 5 bases at V and 1 base at J, with 15 bases between. The CDR3, as DNA: TGTGCCAGCAGCCTAGGGCCAGACCCTTCCTACGAGCAGTACTTC. This translates into CASSLGPDPSYEQYF.

This clonotype showed up many times. The chain carries TRBV28 and TRBJ1-5; 7 nucleotides match TRBD1. Germline trimming cut 6 bases from V and 4 bases from J; bases unmatched to any gene: 3. The CDR3 extends over 13 amino acids. Germline values: CDR1 MDHEN, CDR2 SYDVKM. The CDR3 here is CASRLDRNQPQHF. CDR3 DNA: TGTGCCAGCAGGCTGGACAGGAATCAGCCCCAGCATTTT.

The V call is TRBV4-3, the J call TRBJ2-1; maybe TRBD2 (6 bases). The CDR3 sequence is 14 residues long. With 4 bases removed from V and 5 bases from J, the gap between germline ends came to 12 bases. Per germline, CDR1 LGHNA and CDR2 YSLEER. CDR3 sequence (DNA): TGCGCCAGCAGCCCGGAGGGCCTACACAATGAGCAGTTCTTC. Its translation is CASSPEGLHNEQFF.

This clonotype showed up just a few times. The rearrangement links TRBV20-1 to TRBJ1-3; 8 positions agree with TRBD1. J lost 5 bases, V lost 5 bases, and 5 bases had no gene match. Germline V CDR1 and CDR2: DFQATT, SNEGSKA (reference sequence). The CDR3 sequence is 13 residues long. CDR3 sequence: CSALQGVRNTIYF. CDR3 in DNA: TGCAGTGCTCTACAGGGGGTTCGAAACACCATATATTTT.

Note on this clonotype: Just one base apart from a much larger clone, this may be a read error. J is TRBJ1-1 and V is TRBV10-2; D call uncertain. V lost 10 bases and J lost 1, with 19 bases in between. The CDR3 has 15 amino acids. Per the germline V gene, CDR1 is WSHSY and CDR2 is SAAADI. The CDR3 nucleotides read TGCGCCACCTCCACTTGGAAAGGATGGAACACTGAAGCTTTCTTT. Residues: CATSTWKGWNTEAFF.

V is TRBV19 and J is TRBJ1-1, with 8 bases fitting TRBD1. The CDR3 spans 14 residues. Germline V CDR1 and CDR2: LNHDA, SQIVND (reference sequence). J gave up 5 bases and V 1 base, and 3 bases lay outside the gene matches. CDR3 DNA sequence: TGTGCCAGTAGTATAGGACAGGGGCGGACTGAAGCTTTCTTT. Translation gives CASSIGQGRTEAFF. Variable domain in full (rest from reference TRBV19 and TRBJ1-1): DGGITQSPKYLFRKEGQNVTLSCEQNLNHDAMYWYRQDPGQGLRLIYYSQIVNDFQKGDIAEGYSVSREKKESFPLTVTSAQKNPTAFYLCASSIGQGRTEAFFGQGTRLTVV.

The V and J genes are TRBV10-3 and TRBJ2-1; D gene unclear. The V gene's germline CDR1 is ENHRY and CDR2 SYGVKD. The CDR3 spans 16 residues. The V end was cut by 0 bases, the J end by 6 bases, with 15 bases between. CDR3 region: CAISESWDPVFNEQFF. CDR3 coding DNA: TGTGCCATCAGTGAGTCCTGGGATCCAGTCTTCAATGAGCAGTTCTTC.

This chain connects TRBV24-1 to TRBJ2-2; 10 bases agree with TRBD2. The CDR3 is 15 residues long. The J segment lost 5 bases and the V segment lost 3 bases, leaving 2 bases of the junction unmatched. Germline-derived CDR1 and CDR2 are KGHDR and SFDVKD. CDR3 region: CATSDLAGETGELFF. For the CDR3, the DNA is TGTGCCACCAGTGATCTAGCGGGAGAAACCGGGGAGCTGTTTTTT.

This clonotype was recorded many times. The chain joins TRBV27 to TRBJ1-4, with 7 bases lining up with TRBD1. V lost 6 bases and J lost 10; bases outside the gene matches: 8. Germline V gene sequence: CDR1 MNHEY, CDR2 SMNVEV (reference sequence). This CDR3 comprises 13 residues. The CDR3 is CASSLRQGVKLFF. The CDR3 nucleotides are TGTGCCAGCAGCTTAAGACAGGGCGTAAAACTGTTTTTT.

A few counts support this clonotype. The chain couples TRBV28 to TRBJ2-6; 12 positions match TRBD2. With V trimmed by 5 bases and J by 1 base, 6 bases remained unmatched. Germline values: CDR1 MDHEN, CDR2 SYDVKM. The CDR3 has 18 amino acids. This CDR3 is CASSPGLAGVSGANVLTF. In nucleotides, the CDR3 is TGTGCCAGCAGTCCGGGACTAGCGGGTGTTTCTGGGGCCAACGTCCTGACTTTC.

V and J are TRBV11-1 and TRBJ2-7; D possibly corresponds to TRBD1 (7 bases). CDR1 is SGHAT, CDR2 FQDESV, per germline (reference sequence). Trimming cost V 5 bases and J 2 bases, with 19 bases left between them. There are 16 residues in the CDR3. The CDR3 is CASSAYGGGRPYEQYF. As DNA, the CDR3 is TGTGCCAGCAGCGCCTATGGAGGGGGCCGACCCTACGAGCAGTACTTC.

In the case of this clonotype: Being one base from a much bigger clone, this may be a read error. The J gene is TRBJ1-4, the V gene TRBV18; TRBD1 matches at 7 bases. There are 13 residues in the CDR3. In germline, CDR1 is KGHSH, CDR2 LQKENI. With 7 bases clipped from V and 7 bases from J, the junction kept 6 bases outside the gene matches. The CDR3 region is CASFPDRAEKLFF. CDR3 nucleotides: TGTGCCAGCTTCCCAGACAGGGCTGAAAAACTGTTTTTT. Together with reference TRBV18 and TRBJ1-4, the CDR3 gives the full variable domain: NAGVMQNPRHLVRRRGQEARLRCSPMKGHSHVYWYRQLPEEGLKFMVYLQKENIIDESGMPKERFSAEFPKEGPSILRIQQVVRGDSAAYFCASFPDRAEKLFFGSGTQLSVL.

This clonotype was counted between two and nine times. The chain combines TRBV6-1 with TRBJ2-7, with D possibly TRBD1 on 6 matching bases. The V end was cut by 4 bases, the J end by 7 bases, with 14 bases between. Germline lookup yields CDR1 MNHNS and CDR2 SASEGT. This CDR3 is built from 13 residues. DNA for the CDR3: TGTGCCAGCAGTGCCCGGGACCAGGGGGAGCAGTACTTC. It is translated as CASSARDQGEQYF.

This CDR3 is CASSPRLVGRYNANTGELFF. The CDR3 coding sequence is TGTGCCAGCAGTCCGAGACTAGTAGGGAGGTACAATGCGAACACCGGGGAGCTGTTTTTT. V and J are TRBV27 and TRBJ2-2, with TRBD2 as a possible D gene (6 bases). Trimming stripped 5 bases from V and 0 bases from J, with 25 bases between. In germline, CDR1 is MNHEY, CDR2 SMNVEV (reference sequence). This CDR3 spans 20 amino acids.

At least ten counts were recorded for this clonotype. V is TRBV28 and J is TRBJ2-7; possible D gene TRBD2, 7 bases. Per the germline V gene, CDR1 is MDHEN and CDR2 is SYDVKM. V lost 2 bases and J lost 3, with 14 bases in between. The CDR3 has 15 residues. CDR3 residues: CASSLGGGFVYEQYF. The CDR3 DNA follows: TGTGCCAGCAGTTTAGGCGGGGGCTTCGTCTACGAGCAGTACTTC.

This clonotype was recorded at least ten times. This CDR3 reads CASTRDTGNYGYTF. The DNA of the CDR3 is TGTGCCAGTACCAGGGACACAGGGAACTATGGCTACACCTTC. V gene TRBV19 combines with J gene TRBJ1-2; the D gene is possibly TRBD1 (6 bases). V lost 7 bases to trimming and J lost 2 bases, with 14 bases between them. The CDR3 length is 14 residues. Looked up from germline, CDR1 is LNHDA and CDR2 is SQIVND (reference sequence).

The V call is TRBV19, the J call TRBJ1-5; 10 bases are a match to TRBD1. This CDR3 has 15 amino acids. Germline CDR1 reads LNHDA; CDR2 reads SQIVND (reference sequence). V shed 8 bases, J shed 2 bases, and the junction held 6 bases outside the gene matches. The CDR3 sequence: CASRETGGGNQPQHF. In DNA, the CDR3 is TGTGCCAGTCGGGAGACAGGGGGCGGCAATCAGCCCCAGCATTTT.

This clonotype showed up many times. CDR3 DNA: TGTGCCAGCAGCCCCGACAGGTCCCCCTACGAGCAGTACTTC. Protein sequence: CASSPDRSPYEQYF. V and J are TRBV11-2 and TRBJ2-7, with a tentative D call TRBD1 (6 bases). CDR1 is SGHAT and CDR2 is FQNNGV in the germline V gene. V was shortened by 5 bases and J by 2 bases, with 13 bases between the two germline ends. The length of the CDR3 is 14 residues. The whole variable domain, remainder taken from reference TRBV11-2 and TRBJ2-7, is EAGVAQSPRYKIIEKRQSVAFWCNPISGHATLYWYQQILGQGPKLLIQFQNNGVVDDSQLPKDRFSAERLKGVDSTLKIQPAKLEDSAVYLCASSPDRSPYEQYFGPGTRLTVT.